The 20 T cell receptor beta chains presented below share a single source sample, sequenced in a study of cytotoxic CD8 clonotypes in ibrutinib-treated CLL. Profiling relied on immunoSEQ multiplex PCR, and the TCRdb table lists in-frame clones only, not all of them. Among more than 150,000 clones listed, 55% to 85% were seen once. Sequencing was performed on PBMCs, taken after 24 months of ibrutinib treatment. All receptors derive from a human donor with chronic lymphocytic leukemia.

V and J are TRBV4-2 and TRBJ1-1, with a tentative D call TRBD1 (6 bases). Trimming cost V 3 bases and J 2 bases, with 7 bases left between them. CDR3 length: 13 residues. CDR1 is LGHNA and CDR2 is YNFKEQ in the germline V gene. CDR3 region: CASSQGANTEAFF. Here the CDR3 DNA reads TGTGCCAGCAGCCAGGGGGCCAACACTGAAGCTTTCTTT.

This chain joins TRBV5-1 and TRBJ2-7, with a weak D call TRBD1 (7 bases). The V and J ends lost 4 bases and 3 bases respectively, with 11 bases between them. Per germline, CDR1 SGHRS and CDR2 YFSETQ. The CDR3 spans 13 residues. The CDR3: CASSAGQNYEQYF. In DNA, the CDR3 is TGCGCCAGCAGCGCGGGACAGAACTACGAGCAGTACTTC.

The V gene is TRBV2, the J gene TRBJ2-7, with unresolved D. Trimming took off 4 bases at V and 2 bases at J, with 12 bases between the two ends. CDR3 length equals 14 residues. Germline lookup yields CDR1 SNHLY and CDR2 FYNNEI. CDR3 coding DNA: TGTGCCAGCAGTGTGGGTGGGTCCACCTACGAGCAGTACTTC. This sequence encodes CASSVGGSTYEQYF.

This chain uses TRBV30 with TRBJ2-3; 8 positions agree with TRBD2. CDR1 GTSNPN and CDR2 SVGIG come from the germline V gene (reference sequence). The CDR3 is made up of 15 amino acids. The J segment lost 1 base and the V segment lost 8 bases, leaving 11 bases of the junction unmatched. DNA for the CDR3: TGTGCCCGAACGGGCGGGAGGCCTGGCACAGATACGCAGTATTTT. This gives the protein CARTGGRPGTDTQYF.

V gene TRBV9 combines with J gene TRBJ2-1; D perhaps matches TRBD2 (6 bases). The V end lost 4 bases, the J end lost 3 bases, and 17 bases lay between the germline ends. Germline V gives CDR1 SGDLS, CDR2 YYNGEE. CDR3 length equals 16 residues. For the CDR3, the DNA is TGTGCCAGCAGCCCCAAGACTAGTTCTTTCTACAATGAGCAGTTCTTC. Residues: CASSPKTSSFYNEQFF.

This clone was seen only a few times. The chain links TRBV12-5 to TRBJ1-5; no reliable D call. The V and J ends lost 1 base and 6 bases respectively, with 4 bases between them. From germline, CDR1 is LGHNT and CDR2 FRNRAP. CDR3 length: 12 residues. CDR3 bases: TGTGCTAGTGGTTTGGATACTCAGCCCCAGCATTTT. It codes for CASGLDTQPQHF.

V gene TRBV27 combines with J gene TRBJ1-4; D remains unclear. Looked up from germline, CDR1 is MNHEY and CDR2 is SMNVEV (reference sequence). The CDR3 is 14 residues long. Trimming took 2 bases from V and 7 from J, leaving 11 bases between them. CDR3 sequence: CASSLGEGVEKLFF. The CDR3 coding sequence is TGTGCCAGCAGTTTAGGGGAGGGCGTTGAAAAACTGTTTTTT.

This clone was found a few times. The J gene is TRBJ2-5, the V gene TRBV5-6; D gene unclear. CDR1 and CDR2 (germline): SGHDT, YYEEEE. Trimming left V 0 bases short and J 5 bases short, with 5 bases between. The CDR3 sequence is 12 residues long. CDR3 amino acids: CASSLVGETQYF. The CDR3 region has the DNA TGTGCCAGCAGCTTGGTCGGGGAGACCCAGTACTTC.

This chain uses TRBV29-1 with TRBJ1-1; D is uncertain. This CDR3 spans 13 amino acids. The V end lost 4 bases, the J end lost 1 base, and 10 bases lay between the germline ends. Germline-derived CDR1 and CDR2 are SQVTM and ANQGSEA. CDR3 DNA sequence: TGCAGCGTTGCGTTCCGGGCGAACACTGAAGCTTTCTTT. Its protein is CSVAFRANTEAFF.

This rearrangement joins TRBV19 to TRBJ2-5, with TRBD1 matching 11 bases. CDR3 length: 16 residues. CDR1 LNHDA and CDR2 SQIVND come from the germline V gene (reference sequence). V shed 4 bases and J 5 bases; nucleotides not matched to a gene: 9. This CDR3 is CASSRGGQGADETQYF. The CDR3 DNA follows: TGTGCCAGTAGTAGAGGAGGACAGGGGGCCGACGAGACCCAGTACTTC.

The chain recombines TRBV19 with TRBJ2-1, with D uncertain. The CDR3 is made up of 13 amino acids. V was pared by 5 bases and J by 7 bases, with 12 bases between. The germline V gene encodes CDR1 LNHDA and CDR2 SQIVND (reference sequence). DNA of the CDR3: TGTGCCAGTAGTTTCCTGAGTAATAATGAGCAGTTCTTC. Amino acids: CASSFLSNNEQFF.

V and J are TRBV7-2 and TRBJ1-4; unclear D gene. V dropped 5 bases and J dropped 6 bases, with 10 bases sitting between them. The CDR3 covers 13 residues. The V gene's germline CDR1 is SGHTA and CDR2 FQGNSA. The CDR3 DNA reads as TGTGCCAGCAGCATCCCCGGGCATGAAAAACTGTTTTTT. It yields the protein CASSIPGHEKLFF.

V is TRBV13 and J is TRBJ2-7, with 10 bases lining up with TRBD1. Trimming took 0 bases from V and 4 from J; bases not matched to a gene: 3. This CDR3 has 15 amino acids. Germline-derived CDR1 and CDR2 are PRHDT and FYEKMQ (reference sequence). The CDR3 sequence is CASSLGGTGVYEQYF. The CDR3 DNA reads TGTGCCAGCAGCTTAGGAGGGACAGGGGTTTACGAGCAGTACTTC.

The chain carries TRBV4-3 and TRBJ1-5; D is unresolved. The CDR3 runs to 13 residues. V was trimmed by 0 bases and J by 6 bases, leaving 6 bases between them. Germline CDR1 LGHNA, CDR2 YSLEER. The chain's CDR3 is CASSQDRRQPQHF. The DNA of the CDR3 is TGCGCCAGCAGCCAAGATCGGCGTCAGCCCCAGCATTTT.

The V call is TRBV18, the J call TRBJ2-4; 7 bases are shared with TRBD2. The V gene's germline CDR1 is KGHSH and CDR2 LQKENI. This CDR3 is built from 14 residues. The V and J ends lost 1 base and 8 bases, in that order; junction bases with no gene match: 5. This CDR3 reads CASSPRAGEDIQYF. The CDR3 DNA sequence: TGTGCCAGCTCACCACGTGCGGGAGAGGACATTCAGTACTTC.

Here the CDR3 DNA reads TGCGCCAGCAGCTTGTGGGGACTAGCGGGAGGGCATAACACCGGGGAGCTGTTTTTT. This translates into CASSLWGLAGGHNTGELFF. V is TRBV5-1 and J is TRBJ2-2; 16 bases map to TRBD2. Germline trimming cut 1 base from V and 2 bases from J; bases unmatched to any gene: 5. Germline V gene sequence: CDR1 SGHRS, CDR2 YFSETQ. This CDR3 has 19 residues. Combining the CDR3 with reference TRBV5-1 and TRBJ2-2 gives the whole variable domain KAGVTQTPRYLIKTRGQQVTLSCSPISGHRSVSWYQQTPGQGLQFLFEYFSETQRNKGNFPGRFSGRQFSNSRSEMNVSTLELGDSALYLCASSLWGLAGGHNTGELFFGEGSRLTVL.

Concerning this clone: Distinct nucleotide sequences in the sample also encode this CDR3. The V call is TRBV15, the J call TRBJ2-5, with 11 nucleotides matching TRBD2. The CDR3 loop spans 15 amino acids. Per germline, CDR1 LNHNV and CDR2 YYDKDF (reference sequence). J gave up 7 bases and V 1 base, and 5 bases lay outside the gene matches. The CDR3 region has the DNA TGTGCCACCAGCAGAGTACTAGCGGGAGTCGGGACCCAGTACTTC. It specifies CATSRVLAGVGTQYF. The full variable domain, with the rest looked up from reference TRBV15 and TRBJ2-5, is DAMVIQNPRYQVTQFGKPVTLSCSQTLNHNVMYWYQQKSSQAPKLLFHYYDKDFNNEADTPDNFQSRRPNTSFCFLDIRSPGLGDTAMYLCATSRVLAGVGTQYFGPGTRLLVL.

The V call is TRBV9, the J call TRBJ2-3, with D possibly being TRBD1 or TRBD2 (6 bases each). Germline CDR1 is SGDLS and CDR2 is YYNGEE. Trimming pared 6 bases from V and 1 base from J, leaving 12 bases between. The CDR3 is made up of 14 amino acids. The CDR3 bases are TGTGCCAGCAAGGGGGGCGGCCGCACAGATACGCAGTATTTT. Encoded protein: CASKGGGRTDTQYF.

V and J are TRBV6-1 and TRBJ2-2, with 7 positions matching TRBD2. The CDR3 sequence is 15 residues long. Germline CDR1 and CDR2: MNHNS and SASEGT. Trimming took 3 bases from V and 5 from J; bases not matched to a gene: 6. The CDR3 is CASSDLAARTGELFF. The CDR3 bases are TGTGCCAGCAGTGACCTAGCGGCGAGGACCGGGGAGCTGTTTTTT.

The chain recombines TRBV5-6 with TRBJ1-1, with D maybe TRBD1 (5 bases). V lost 5 bases, J lost 4 bases, and 15 bases lay in between. Germline V gives CDR1 SGHDT, CDR2 YYEEEE. The CDR3 contains 14 residues. The CDR3 nucleotides read TGTGCCAGCAGGGCAAGGGGATCGGGCACTGAAGCTTTCTTT. Its translation is CASRARGSGTEAFF.